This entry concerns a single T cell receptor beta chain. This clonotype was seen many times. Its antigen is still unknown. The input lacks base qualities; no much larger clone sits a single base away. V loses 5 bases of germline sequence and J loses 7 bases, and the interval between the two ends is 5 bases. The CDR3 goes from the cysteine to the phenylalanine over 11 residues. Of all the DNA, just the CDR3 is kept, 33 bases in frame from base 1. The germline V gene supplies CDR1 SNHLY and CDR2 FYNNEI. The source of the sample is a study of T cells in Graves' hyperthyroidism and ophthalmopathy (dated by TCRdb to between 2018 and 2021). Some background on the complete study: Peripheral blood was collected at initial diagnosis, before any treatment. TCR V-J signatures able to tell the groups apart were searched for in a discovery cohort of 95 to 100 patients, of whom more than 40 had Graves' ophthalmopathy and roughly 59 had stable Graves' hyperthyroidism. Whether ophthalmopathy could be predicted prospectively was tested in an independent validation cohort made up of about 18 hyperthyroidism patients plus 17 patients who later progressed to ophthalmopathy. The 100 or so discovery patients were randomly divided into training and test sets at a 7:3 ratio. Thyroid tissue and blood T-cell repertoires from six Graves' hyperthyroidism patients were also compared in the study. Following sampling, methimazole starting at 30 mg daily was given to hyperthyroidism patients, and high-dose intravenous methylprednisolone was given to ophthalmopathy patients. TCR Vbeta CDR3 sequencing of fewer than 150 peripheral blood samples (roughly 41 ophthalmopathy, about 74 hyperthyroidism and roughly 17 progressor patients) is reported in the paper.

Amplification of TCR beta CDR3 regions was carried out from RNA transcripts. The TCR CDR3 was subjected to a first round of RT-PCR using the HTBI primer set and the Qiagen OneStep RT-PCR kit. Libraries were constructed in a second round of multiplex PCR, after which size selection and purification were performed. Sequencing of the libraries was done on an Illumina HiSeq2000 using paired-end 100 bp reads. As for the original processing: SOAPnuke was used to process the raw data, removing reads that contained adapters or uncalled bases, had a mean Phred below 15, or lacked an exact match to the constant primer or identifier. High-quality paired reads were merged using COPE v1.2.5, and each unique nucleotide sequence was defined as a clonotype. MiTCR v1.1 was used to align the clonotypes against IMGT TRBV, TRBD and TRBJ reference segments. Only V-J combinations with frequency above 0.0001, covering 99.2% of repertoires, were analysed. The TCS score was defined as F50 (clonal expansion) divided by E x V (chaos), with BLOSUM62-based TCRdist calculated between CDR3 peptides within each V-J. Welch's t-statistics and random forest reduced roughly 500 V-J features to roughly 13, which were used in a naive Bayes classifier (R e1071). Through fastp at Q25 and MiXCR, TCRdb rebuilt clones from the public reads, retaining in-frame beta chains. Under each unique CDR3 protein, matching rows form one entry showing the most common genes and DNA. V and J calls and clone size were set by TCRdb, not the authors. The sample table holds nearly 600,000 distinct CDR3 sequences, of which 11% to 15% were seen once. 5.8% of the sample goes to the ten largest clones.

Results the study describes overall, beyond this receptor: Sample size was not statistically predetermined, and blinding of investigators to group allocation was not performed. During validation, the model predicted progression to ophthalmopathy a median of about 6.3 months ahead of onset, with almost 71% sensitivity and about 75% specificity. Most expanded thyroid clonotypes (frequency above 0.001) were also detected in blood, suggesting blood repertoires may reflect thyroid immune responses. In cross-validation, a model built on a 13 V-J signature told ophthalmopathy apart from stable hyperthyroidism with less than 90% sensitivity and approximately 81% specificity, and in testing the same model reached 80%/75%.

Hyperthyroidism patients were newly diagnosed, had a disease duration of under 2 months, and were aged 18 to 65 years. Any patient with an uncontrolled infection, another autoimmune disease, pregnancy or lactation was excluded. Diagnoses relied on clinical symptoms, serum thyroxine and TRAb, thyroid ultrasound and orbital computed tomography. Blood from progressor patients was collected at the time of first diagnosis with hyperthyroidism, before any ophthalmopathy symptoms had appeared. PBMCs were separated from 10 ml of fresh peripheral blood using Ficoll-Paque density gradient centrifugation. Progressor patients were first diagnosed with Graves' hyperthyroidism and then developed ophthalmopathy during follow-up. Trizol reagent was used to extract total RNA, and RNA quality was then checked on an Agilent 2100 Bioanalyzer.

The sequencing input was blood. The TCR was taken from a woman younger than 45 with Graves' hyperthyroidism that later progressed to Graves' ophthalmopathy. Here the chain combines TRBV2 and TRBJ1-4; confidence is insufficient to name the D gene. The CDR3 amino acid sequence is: CASSRVEKLFF. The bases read TGTGCCAGCAGTCGTGTTGAAAAACTGTTTTTT. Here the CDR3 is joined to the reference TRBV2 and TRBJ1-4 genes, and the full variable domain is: EPEVTQTPSHQVTQMGQEVILRCVPISNHLYFYWYRQILGQKVEFLVSFYNNEISEKSEIFDDQFSVERPDGSNFTLKIRSTKLEDSAMYFCASSRVEKLFFGSGTQLSVL.